This T cell receptor beta chain was recovered during a study of blood T cells in healthy people across ages (dated by TCRdb to between 2014 and 2017). Context from the whole study: Template switching captured roughly one uniquely barcoded TCR beta cDNA molecule per two T cells in model experiments. The study measured age-related changes in TCR beta repertoire diversity using deep sequencing normalized with unique cDNA molecular identifiers. For two donors (one aged 18 to 29 and one aged 80 or older), the study analyzed two additional independent replicas of 1 million unique cDNA reads from the same blood draw. Donors of different ages were randomly distributed across sequencing lanes to avoid experimental bias. Four age groups were formed from the donors: young (average approximately 15 years), middle-aged (approximately 39), aged (around 68) and long-lived (more than 75).

Donors were under 40 systemically healthy Caucasian individuals from Russia aged 6 to 90 years. Ten milliliters of peripheral blood were drawn from each donor into EDTA-treated Vacutainer tubes. Ficoll-Paque density-gradient centrifugation was used to isolate PBMCs, with at least 6.5 million per sample. Total RNA, at least 6 micrograms per sample, was extracted from PBMCs with Trizol reagent. For every donor, flow cytometry on a PBMC aliquot measured the percentage of naive CD45RAhigh/CD27high T cells. Study-wide conclusions, independent of this receptor: Because the CMV infection status of the donors was unknown, age-related changes in expanded clonotypes may potentially have been confounded. As age increased, observed TCR beta diversity per million T cells dropped in a roughly linear way, and a significant reduction was already evident by age about 40. Bulk unsorted PBMC profiling prevented conclusive comparison of naive and antigen-experienced compartments. The long-lived group showed more naive CD4+ T cells, fewer expanded clones and increased TCR diversity than the aged group, suggesting age selection. The percentage of naive T cells measured by flow cytometry correlated strongly with observed TCR beta diversity. Total diversity estimates from one million sequenced T cells were considered lower bounds and underestimates.

As regards this clonotype: This receptor's antigen is unknown. Base qualities are not provided; no much larger clone lies one nucleotide away.

The library relied on 5' RACE. For sequencing, an Illumina HiSeq 2500 was employed. A second PCR of about 6 to 12 cycles was performed with a sample-barcoded 5' primer and a J-beta primer mix. A unique molecular identifier was introduced onto each TCR beta cDNA molecule by a template-switch 5' adaptor carrying 12 random nucleotides. Each sample yielded at least 2.5 million CDR3-containing paired-end reads. All of the RNA was converted into first-strand cDNA using the Mint cDNA synthesis kit, with a TRBC-specific oligonucleotide serving as the primer. Following uracil-DNA glycosylase treatment, a first 18-cycle PCR with universal primers M1SS and BC2_uni_R was performed on all cDNA. Per the source publication's procedure: Each sample was normalized by randomly selecting 1 million high-quality reads, each carrying a distinct molecular identifier. Instead of being binned into consensus sequences, reads that shared molecular identifiers were thrown out. MiTCR, run with a Q25 quality threshold and the strictest error-elimination algorithm, handled CDR3 identification, clonotype clustering and error correction. A nonparametric unseen species model with Euler transformation was used to estimate a lower bound on total TCR beta diversity. TCRdb's own reprocessing of the public reads used fastp at Q25 and MiXCR and kept productive beta chains. For every CDR3 protein sequence, its rows merge into one entry that carries the most common genes and DNA. The V and J calls, along with clone size, are taken from TCRdb and not from the paper's own processing. In all, the sample holds around 800,000 distinct CDR3 sequences, and approximately 44% of those were seen once. The top ten clonotypes cover about 19% of the sample.

The sequenced sample was blood. The TCR comes from a man in his sixties in good health.

The nucleotide sequence reads TGCGCCAGCAGCCAAGACGGTCATGTGAACACTGAAGCTTTCTTT. This translates into CASSQDGHVNTEAFF. The chain couples TRBV4-3 to TRBJ1-1; the D segment cannot be called with confidence. At the junction V is shortened by 0 bases and J by 0 bases, with 8 bases in between. The germline V gene specifies LGHNA as CDR1 and YSLEER as CDR2. From the cysteine through the phenylalanine, the CDR3 covers 15 amino acids. Only the CDR3 DNA is retained, 45 bases long and in frame from the first base.